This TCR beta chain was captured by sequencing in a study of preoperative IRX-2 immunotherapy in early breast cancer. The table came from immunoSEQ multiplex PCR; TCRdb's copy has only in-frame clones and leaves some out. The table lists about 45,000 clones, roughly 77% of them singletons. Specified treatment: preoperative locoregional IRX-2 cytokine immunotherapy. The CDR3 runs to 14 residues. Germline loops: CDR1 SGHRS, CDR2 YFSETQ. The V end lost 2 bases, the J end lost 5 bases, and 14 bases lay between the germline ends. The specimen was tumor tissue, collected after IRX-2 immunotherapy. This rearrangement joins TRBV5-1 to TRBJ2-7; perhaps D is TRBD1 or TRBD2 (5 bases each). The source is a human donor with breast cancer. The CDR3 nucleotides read TGCGCCAGCAGCTTCAGAGGCCGGGACCACGAGCAGTACTTC. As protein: CASSFRGRDHEQYF.